This is a list of T cell receptor beta chains from one sample in a study of T cell repertoires in cytomegalovirus infection. One entry per CDR3 protein results from TCRdb running MiXCR on the reads. The sample has hundreds of thousands of distinct CDR3 sequences; roughly 22% are singletons. Sequences were obtained from CD8+ T cells from PBMCs. The receptors originated from a human donor in good health (CMV status not recorded). Some clones in this sample may be carry-over from other donors' samples. Each CDR3 is given with its conserved first and last residue. A D gene is named only where the DNA matches it firmly. A clone size is listed for some rows: how often the clone was seen (once, few, many), or a class if it is expanded.

TRBJ1-1	few	TRBV27	.	CASSLTTANTEAFF	TGTGCCAGCAGTTTAACCACAGCCAACACTGAAGCTTTCTTT
TRBJ2-3	.	TRBV14	.	CASSETIGLNTDTQYF	TGTGCCAGCAGCGAAACAATCGGACTCAACACAGATACGCAGTATTTT
TRBJ1-3	few	TRBV20-1	TRBD1	CSARQGGENTIYF	TGCAGTGCGCGACAGGGTGGTGAAAACACCATATATTTT
TRBJ2-7	few	TRBV20-1	.	CSARPHTVVGFEQYF	TGCAGTGCTAGACCACACACCGTAGTTGGGTTCGAGCAGTACTTC
TRBJ2-5	.	TRBV15	TRBD1	CATSSGQGERETQYF	TGTGCCACCAGCAGTGGACAGGGGGAGAGAGAGACCCAGTACTTC
TRBJ2-1	few	TRBV5-1	.	CASSLVGPEGFF	TGCGCCAGCAGCTTGGTGGGACCGGAGGGATTCTTC
TRBJ2-1	few	TRBV6-5	.	CASSSLEGSYNEQFF	TGTGCCAGCAGCTCCCTTGAGGGCTCCTACAATGAGCAGTTCTTC
TRBJ2-7	.	TRBV7-9	TRBD2	CASSSPGLAGMYEQYF	TGTGCCAGCAGCTCCCCCGGACTAGCGGGGATGTACGAGCAGTACTTC
TRBJ2-7	.	TRBV20-1	.	CSAGINYEQYF	TGCAGTGCTGGGATAAACTACGAGCAGTACTTC
TRBJ1-2	many	TRBV7-2	.	CASSAVPYRNYGYTF	TGTGCCAGCAGCGCCGTCCCCTACAGAAATTATGGCTACACCTTC
TRBJ1-1	many	TRBV7-8	TRBD1	CASRQGLWADTEAFF	TGTGCCAGCAGACAGGGGCTGTGGGCAGACACTGAAGCTTTCTTT
TRBJ1-1	.	TRBV7-9	TRBD1	CAATEGAGTEAFF	TGTGCCGCGACCGAGGGGGCTGGTACTGAAGCTTTCTTT
TRBJ2-7	.	TRBV29-1	.	CSVEAGRGYEQYF	TGCAGCGTTGAGGCGGGTCGGGGCTACGAGCAGTACTTC
TRBJ2-3	many	TRBV12-3/TRBV12-4	TRBD2	CASSLGLAGGPTDTQYF	TGTGCCAGCAGTTTGGGGCTAGCGGGGGGACCCACAGATACGCAGTATTTT
TRBJ1-5	.	TRBV19	.	CASTIAWTVNQPQHF	TGTGCCAGTACCATAGCGTGGACAGTCAATCAGCCCCAGCATTTT
TRBJ1-2	.	TRBV7-6	TRBD1	CASSSQGELTF	TGTGCCAGCAGCTCGCAGGGGGAGTTGACCTTC
TRBJ2-7	few	TRBV5-1	.	CASSEVGPNEQYF	TGCGCCAGCAGCGAGGTGGGGCCCAACGAGCAGTACTTC
TRBJ2-7	.	TRBV29-1	.	CSVELQTTSYEQYF	TGCAGCGTTGAACTCCAGACTACTTCCTACGAGCAGTACTTC
TRBJ2-1	.	TRBV7-4	TRBD2	CASSLGDLAGTAYNKQFF	TGTGCCAGCAGCTTAGGGGATCTAGCGGGGACCGCATACAATAAGCAGTTCTTC
TRBJ1-1	.	TRBV2	.	CASSGSGPNTEAFF	TGTGCCAGCAGTGGCTCCGGCCCGAACACTGAAGCTTTCTTT
TRBJ2-1	.	TRBV6-2/TRBV6-3	TRBD2	CASSYLAGGENEQFF	TGTGCCAGCAGTTACCTTGCGGGGGGGGAAAATGAGCAGTTCTTC
TRBJ1-2	many	TRBV12-3/TRBV12-4	.	CASSYRANYGYTF	TGTGCCAGCAGTTACAGGGCTAACTATGGCTACACCTTC
TRBJ2-1	few	TRBV7-6	TRBD1	CASSLPGGQGGNEQFF	TGTGCCAGCAGCCTCCCGGGGGGACAGGGCGGGAATGAGCAGTTCTTC
TRBJ1-2	few	TRBV20-1	.	CRTGTPNYGYTF	TGCAGGACCGGGACACCTAACTATGGCTACACCTTC
TRBJ2-5	.	TRBV11-2	.	CASSPPRGDSAQETQYF	TGTGCCAGCAGCCCCCCTAGAGGAGATTCGGCCCAAGAGACCCAGTACTTC
TRBJ2-2	.	TRBV15	.	CATRADANTGELFF	TGTGCCACCAGAGCGGACGCGAACACCGGGGAGCTGTTTTTT
TRBJ2-2	many	TRBV28	TRBD2	CASSFLIKRGAGELFF	TGTGCCAGCAGTTTCTTAATCAAGCGGGGGGCCGGGGAGCTGTTTTTT
TRBJ2-7	few	TRBV19	.	CASSMTMSSYEQYF	TGTGCCAGTAGTATGACTATGAGCTCCTACGAGCAGTACTTC
TRBJ2-1	few	TRBV12-3/TRBV12-4	.	CASGVAEEVSYNEQFF	TGTGCCAGCGGCGTCGCGGAGGAAGTCTCCTACAATGAGCAGTTCTTC
TRBJ1-5	many	TRBV4-1	TRBD1	CASSRRQGDNQPQHF	TGCGCCAGCAGCCGGAGACAGGGGGACAATCAGCCCCAGCATTTT
TRBJ1-5	few	TRBV2	.	CASKQLSNQPQHF	TGTGCCAGCAAGCAATTAAGCAATCAGCCCCAGCATTTT
TRBJ1-1	few	TRBV28	.	CASSEVSRELGTEAFF	TGTGCCAGCAGTGAAGTTAGCAGGGAGTTGGGCACTGAAGCTTTCTTT
TRBJ1-5	.	TRBV25-1	.	CASSEGVNQPQHF	TGTGCCAGCAGTGAGGGAGTTAATCAGCCCCAGCATTTT
TRBJ1-2	few	TRBV15	.	CATSRDNADYGYTF	TGTGCCACCAGCAGAGATAACGCCGATTATGGCTACACCTTC
TRBJ1-1	.	TRBV7-2	.	CASSSDPNINTEAFF	TGTGCCAGCAGCTCAGACCCGAACATTAACACTGAAGCGTTCTTT
TRBJ2-1	.	TRBV6-2/TRBV6-3	TRBD2	CTTTEGRANEQFF	TGTACCACGACCGAGGGGAGGGCGAATGAGCAGTTCTTC
TRBJ1-2	.	TRBV7-2	.	CASSLIFREHGYTF	TGTGCCAGCAGCTTAATTTTCCGGGAGCATGGCTACACCTTC
TRBJ1-5	.	TRBV14	TRBD1	CASSLGTVNQPQHF	TGTGCCAGCAGCCTCGGGACAGTAAATCAGCCCCAGCATTTT
TRBJ1-1	few	TRBV20-1	TRBD1	CSARTGENTEAFF	TGCAGTGCTCGGACAGGGGAGAACACTGAAGCTTTCTTT
TRBJ2-1	few	TRBV7-9	.	CASSPLPLSEDEQFF	TGTGCCAGCAGCCCACTTCCCTTGTCGGAGGATGAGCAGTTCTTC
TRBJ1-5	many	TRBV7-6	TRBD1	CASSLGTGRGQPQHF	TGTGCCAGCAGCTTAGGGACAGGGCGAGGTCAGCCCCAGCATTTT
TRBJ1-3	few	TRBV7-8	.	CASSLVGDLGGNTIYF	TGTGCCAGCAGCTTAGTCGGGGATCTAGGCGGAAACACCATATATTTT
TRBJ1-5	few	TRBV20-1	.	CSASTGAMGTDQPQHF	TGCAGTGCTAGTACCGGGGCGATGGGCACGGATCAGCCCCAGCATTTT
TRBJ1-2	many	TRBV7-2	.	CASSLAGKGYTF	TGTGCCAGCAGCTTAGCAGGGAAAGGCTACACCTTC
TRBJ2-3	.	TRBV20-1	.	CSARDGRSSDTQYF	TGCAGTGCTAGAGATGGTAGGAGCTCAGATACGCAGTATTTT